The TCR beta chain under discussion was sequenced for a study of identifying expanded T cells in peripheral blood. Study-wide points: Clone count variance between two-week samples rose with total template count.

V gave up 0 bases and J gave up 8 bases, with 10 bases separating them. The germline gives CDR1 SGHNT, CDR2 YENEEA. This CDR3 region has 13 residues. As concerns this clone: Its antigen is currently unknown.

Healthy donors had no documented immune events, such as infections, while sampled. Repertoires were generated with immunoSEQ multiplex PCR, while TCRdb's copy carries only in-frame clones and drops some. The sample includes about 100,000 clones, over 75% seen only once; the top ten take about 6%. This receptor was obtained from a person aged 18 to 75 in good health. Material: blood. The genes are TRBV11-3 and TRBJ1-2; D is unresolved. The CDR3 reads CASSLDLTHGYTF. In DNA, the CDR3 is TGTGCCAGCAGCTTAGATTTGACTCACGGCTACACCTTC. Supplemented by reference TRBV11-3 and TRBJ1-2, the full variable domain reads EAGVVQSPRYKIIEKKQPVAFWCNPISGHNTLYWYLQNLGQGPELLIRYENEEAVDDSQLPKDRFSAERLKGVDSTLKIQPAELGDSAVYLCASSLDLTHGYTFGSGTRLTVV.